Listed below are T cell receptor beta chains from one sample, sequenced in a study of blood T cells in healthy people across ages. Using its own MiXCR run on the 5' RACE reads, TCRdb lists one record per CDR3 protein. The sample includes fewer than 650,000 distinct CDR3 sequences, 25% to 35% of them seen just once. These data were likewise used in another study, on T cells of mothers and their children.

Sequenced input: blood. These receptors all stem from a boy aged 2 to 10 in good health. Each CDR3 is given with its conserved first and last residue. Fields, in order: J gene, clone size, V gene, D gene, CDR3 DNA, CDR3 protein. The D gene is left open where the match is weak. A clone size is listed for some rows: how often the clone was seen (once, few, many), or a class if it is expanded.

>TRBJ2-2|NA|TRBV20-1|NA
TGCAGTGCTGGACCCCGGGACGCCGGGGAGCTGTTTTTT
CSAGPRDAGELFF
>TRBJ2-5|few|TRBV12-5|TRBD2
TGTGCTAGTGGTTTGGTAGGGGGACTAGAACAGACCCAGTACTTC
CASGLVGGLEQTQYF
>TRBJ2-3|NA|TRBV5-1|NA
TGCGCCAGCAGCTTGGTGCAGGGCACGATCAACACAGATACGCAGTATTTT
CASSLVQGTINTDTQYF
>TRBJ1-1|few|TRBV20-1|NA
TGCTGTGCTAGAGATTACCCTGAAGCTTTCTTT
CCARDYPEAFF
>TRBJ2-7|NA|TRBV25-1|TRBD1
TGTGCCAGCAGTAACACAGGGGGCATCAGGAGCTCCTACGAGCAGTACTTC
CASSNTGGIRSSYEQYF
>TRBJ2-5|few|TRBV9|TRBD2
TGTGCCAGCAGCGCATCCGGGACTAGCGGACAAGAGACCCAGTACTTC
CASSASGTSGQETQYF
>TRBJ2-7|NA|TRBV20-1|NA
TGCAGTGCAACCCGGACAGCCGGGTACGAGCAGTACTTC
CSATRTAGYEQYF
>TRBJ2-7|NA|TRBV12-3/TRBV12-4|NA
TGTGCCAGCAGAAAGGGAACTTCCTACGAGCAGTACTTC
CASRKGTSYEQYF
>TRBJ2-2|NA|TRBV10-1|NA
TGCGCCAGCAGTGACCTTAACACCGGGGAGCTGTTTTTT
CASSDLNTGELFF
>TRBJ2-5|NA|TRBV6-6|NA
TGTGCCAGCAGTTACGGGCGGGTGCGAGAGACCCAGTACTTC
CASSYGRVRETQYF
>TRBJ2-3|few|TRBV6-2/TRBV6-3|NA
TGTGCCAGCAACGACATACCCCTCACAGATACGCAGTATTTT
CASNDIPLTDTQYF
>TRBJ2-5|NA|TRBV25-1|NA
TGTGCCAGCAGTGAAGGGACACTTCGGGAGACCCAGTACTTC
CASSEGTLRETQYF
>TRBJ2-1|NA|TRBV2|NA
TGTGCCAGCAACGGCGTCTCCTACAATGAGCAGTTCTTC
CASNGVSYNEQFF
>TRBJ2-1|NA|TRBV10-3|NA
TGTGCCATCCGAACAAGGACGAATGAGCAGTTCTTC
CAIRTRTNEQFF
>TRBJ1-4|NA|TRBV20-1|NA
TGCAGTGCTAGCCGGGAGGAAAAACTGTTTTTT
CSASREEKLFF
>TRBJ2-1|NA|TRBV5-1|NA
TGCGCCAGCAGCTTGTCTCGAGACCATGAGCAGTTCTTC
CASSLSRDHEQFF
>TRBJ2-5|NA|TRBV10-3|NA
TGTGCCATCAGCGGTGACAGTGGCGAGACCCAGTACTTC
CAISGDSGETQYF
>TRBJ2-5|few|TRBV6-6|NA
TGTGCCAGCAGCCCAGGAGGAGGGATCGAGACCCAGTACTTC
CASSPGGGIETQYF
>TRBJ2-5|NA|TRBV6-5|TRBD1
TGTGCCAGCAGTTCGAACAGGGGGAAAGAGACCCAGTACTTC
CASSSNRGKETQYF
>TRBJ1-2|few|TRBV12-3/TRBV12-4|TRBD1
TGTGCCAGCAGCCGCGGACAGGGTTTTAACTATGGCTACACCTTC
CASSRGQGFNYGYTF
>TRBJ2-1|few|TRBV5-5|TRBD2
TGTGCCAGCATAGTGGGACTAGCATCCATTGAGCAGTTCTTC
CASIVGLASIEQFF
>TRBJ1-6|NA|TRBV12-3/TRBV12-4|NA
TGTGCCAGCAGTCCCCCCGGGCCAGCTAATTCACCCCTCCACTTT
CASSPPGPANSPLHF
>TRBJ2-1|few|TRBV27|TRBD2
TGTGCCAGCAGTTGGCCGGGGAGGGCAGGGTTCGCGGAGCAGTTCTTC
CASSWPGRAGFAEQFF
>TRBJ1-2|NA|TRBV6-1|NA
TGTGCCAGCAGTGAAATTGGGGTTTCTAACTATGGCTACACCTTC
CASSEIGVSNYGYTF
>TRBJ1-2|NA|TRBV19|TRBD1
TGTGCCAGTAGTATGAGGACAGGATCCTATGGCTACACCTTC
CASSMRTGSYGYTF
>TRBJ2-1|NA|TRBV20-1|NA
TGCAGTGCTAGGACCTATCGGGGTAATGAGCAGTTCTTC
CSARTYRGNEQFF
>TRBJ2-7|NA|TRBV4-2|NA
TGTGCCAGCAGTCCGAGCACTTCAGGGAGCTACGAGCAGTACTTC
CASSPSTSGSYEQYF
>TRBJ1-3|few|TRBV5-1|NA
TGCGCCAGCAGCTTGGCCGGAAGACCTCCTGGAAACACCATATATTTT
CASSLAGRPPGNTIYF
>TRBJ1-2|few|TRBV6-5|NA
TGTGCCAGCAGCCCCAACCCGGACATTACCTATGGCTACACCTTC
CASSPNPDITYGYTF
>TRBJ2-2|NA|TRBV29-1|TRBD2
TGCAGCGTTTCAGCGGGAGTGACTGGGGAGCTGTTTTTT
CSVSAGVTGELFF
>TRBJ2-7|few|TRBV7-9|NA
TGTGCCAGCAGCTTAGTCGTCGCCAGGGGTCCCTACGAGCAGTACTTC
CASSLVVARGPYEQYF
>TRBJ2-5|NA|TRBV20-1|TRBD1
TGCAGTGCCAAGATGCGAGGGGGCCGGGAGACCCAGTACTTC
CSAKMRGGRETQYF
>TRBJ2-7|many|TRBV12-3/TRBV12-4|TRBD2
TGTGCCAGCAGTGCTAGCGGCTACGAGCAGTACTTC
CASSASGYEQYF
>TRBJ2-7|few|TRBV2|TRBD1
TGTGCCAGCAGTGAACTCACGTTTGGGACAGGAAACTACGAGCAGTACTTC
CASSELTFGTGNYEQYF
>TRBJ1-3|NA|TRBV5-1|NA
TGCGCCAGCAGCTTGGAACAGGGCGAGGGAAACACCATATATTTT
CASSLEQGEGNTIYF
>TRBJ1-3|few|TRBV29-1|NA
TGCAGCGTTGTTGAGGCTCTCTCTGGAAACACCATATATTTT
CSVVEALSGNTIYF
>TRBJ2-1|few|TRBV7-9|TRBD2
TGTGCCAGCAGCGACGGACTAGCGGGAGACTACAATGAGCAGTTCTTC
CASSDGLAGDYNEQFF
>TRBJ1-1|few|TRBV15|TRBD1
TGTGCCACCAACGAGGACAGGGGGCTGGCTGAAGCTTTCTTT
CATNEDRGLAEAFF
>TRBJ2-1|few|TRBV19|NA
TGTGCCAGTAGTATAGAGGGCGGGGACTACAATGAGCAGTTCTTC
CASSIEGGDYNEQFF
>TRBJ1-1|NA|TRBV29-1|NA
TGCAGCGTGGGATTAGGGGGGAACACTGAAGCTTTCTTT
CSVGLGGNTEAFF
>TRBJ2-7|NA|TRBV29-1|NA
TGCAGCGTTCTTGCGGCCAGCTCCTACGAGCAGTACTTC
CSVLAASSYEQYF